This T cell receptor (beta chain) was profiled in a study of cytomegalovirus exposure and HLA in healthy donors. Study-level results: Later analysis suggested most CMV-associated TCR beta chains were HLA-restricted. When analyzed later, a missense DCLRE1C variant was found to be linked to TCR beta V- and J-gene trimming. CMV serostatus alone was available as immune exposure information. In vitro, a few CMV-associated chains proved specific for CMV antigens.

It was with 60 Vbeta and 13 Jbeta primers that the PCR ran. TCRdb keeps only in-frame clones here, not all; method: immunoSEQ multiplex PCR. The sample lists fewer than 120,000 clones; roughly 80% were seen once. The table lists this clone with many counts. Its specificity is not known. Material for sequencing was PBMCs. The receptor was isolated from a young man in good health and CMV-seropositive.

The CDR3 DNA reads TGTGCCAGCAGCGAAGGAGGGACAGGGAGAACTGAAGCTTTCTTT. Residues: CASSEGGTGRTEAFF. This chain uses TRBV11-3 with TRBJ1-1; 9 positions agree with TRBD1. There are 15 residues in the CDR3. Germline V gene lookup returns CDR1 SGHNT and CDR2 YENEEA. The V and J ends lost 5 bases and 5 bases, in that order; junction bases with no gene match: 9.